What follows describes a single T cell receptor (beta chain). Its antigen remains unknown. The method was immunoSEQ multiplex PCR; TCRdb's version includes in-frame clones alone and lacks a portion of them. The table includes fewer than 95,000 clones, around 80% detected once. This sample was included in a study of PD-1 blockade in classical Hodgkin lymphoma. The CDR3 is 16 amino acids. V shed 7 bases and J 2 bases; nucleotides not matched to a gene: 7. Germline lookup yields CDR1 LNHDA and CDR2 SQIVND (reference sequence). This sample's time point: cycle 4 day 1 (C4D1), after 5 to 7 weeks of nivolumab. All trial patients relapsed after autologous stem cell transplantation. Study-level findings and limits: Sources of repertoire differences remain undefined, possibly disease activity or prior therapy. Healthy donors reportedly exceeded newly diagnosed patients in baseline TCR diversity. Newly diagnosed and completely responding patients shared comparable baseline diversity. With CD4+ cells, TCR diversity rose significantly by C4D1, but not with CD8+ cells.

The gene calls are TRBV19 and TRBJ1-5; 11 bases match TRBD1. The sequencing here drew on peripheral blood mononuclear cells (PBMCs), taken before the fourth cycle of nivolumab. The clonotype was recovered from a human donor with classical Hodgkin lymphoma. The CDR3 bases are TGTGCCAGTACGGGGACAGGGGGGATAGGCAATCAGCCCCAGCATTTT. It specifies CASTGTGGIGNQPQHF.